The source of this T cell receptor (beta chain) is a study of shared clonotypes between healthy human individuals. The CDR3 is made up of 15 amino acids. Losses at the gene ends were 5 bases for V and 3 bases for J; bases not matched to a gene: 7. The germline CDR1 and CDR2 sequences are MNHEY and SVGAGI. Deep-level running was used for the assay. Assay: immunoSEQ multiplex PCR; the TCRdb copy retains only in-frame clones and omits some. This sample has 950,000 to 1,100,000 clones; around 76% occur once, and the top ten carry 1.4% to 1.5%. The specimen sequenced was memory CD4+ T cells sorted from blood. Subset: CD45RA-negative fraction. The sequence derives from a man between 18 and 29 years old in good health. J is TRBJ2-1 and V is TRBV6-5; TRBD2 matches at 7 bases. The DNA of the CDR3 is TGTGCCAGCAGTCGGGAGGCGACTCGCTACAATGAGCAGTTCTTC. It is translated as CASSREATRYNEQFF.